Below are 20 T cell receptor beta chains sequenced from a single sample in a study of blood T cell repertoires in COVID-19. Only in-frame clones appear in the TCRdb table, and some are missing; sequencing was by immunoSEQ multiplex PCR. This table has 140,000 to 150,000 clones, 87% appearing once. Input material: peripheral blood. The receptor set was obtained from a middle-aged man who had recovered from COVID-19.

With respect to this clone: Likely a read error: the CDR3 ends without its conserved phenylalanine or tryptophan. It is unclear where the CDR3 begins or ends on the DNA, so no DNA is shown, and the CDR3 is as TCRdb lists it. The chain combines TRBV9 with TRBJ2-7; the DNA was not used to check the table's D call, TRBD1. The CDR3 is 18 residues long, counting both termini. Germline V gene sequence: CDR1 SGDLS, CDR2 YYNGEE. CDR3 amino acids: CASSVEKGATSERFRVEG.

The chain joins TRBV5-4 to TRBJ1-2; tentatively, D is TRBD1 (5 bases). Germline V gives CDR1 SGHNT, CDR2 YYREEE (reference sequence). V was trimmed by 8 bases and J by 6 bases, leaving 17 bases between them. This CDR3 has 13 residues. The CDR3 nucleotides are TGTGCCAGTTCCGCAGGGTATGGGGATGGCTACACCTTC. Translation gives CASSAGYGDGYTF. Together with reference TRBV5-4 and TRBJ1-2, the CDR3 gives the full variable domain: ETGVTQSPTHLIKTRGQQVTLRCSSQSGHNTVSWYQQALGQGPQFIFQYYREEENGRGNFPPRFSGLQFPNYSSELNVNALELDDSALYLCASSAGYGDGYTFGSGTRLTVV.

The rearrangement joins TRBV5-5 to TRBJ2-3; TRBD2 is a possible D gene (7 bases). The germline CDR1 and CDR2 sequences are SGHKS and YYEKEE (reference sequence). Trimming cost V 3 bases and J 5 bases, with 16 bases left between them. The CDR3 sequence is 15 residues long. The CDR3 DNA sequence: TGTGCCAGCAGCTCCATCGGGGGGCAGGGAGATACGCAGTATTTT. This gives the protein CASSSIGGQGDTQYF.

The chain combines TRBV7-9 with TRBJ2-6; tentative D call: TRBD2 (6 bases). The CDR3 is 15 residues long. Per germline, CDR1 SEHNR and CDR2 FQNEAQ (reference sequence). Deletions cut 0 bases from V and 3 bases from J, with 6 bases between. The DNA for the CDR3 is TGTGCCAGCAGCTTAGCGGGGGGTGGGGCCAACGTCCTGACTTTC. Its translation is CASSLAGGGANVLTF. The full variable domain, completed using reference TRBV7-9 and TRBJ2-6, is DTGVSQNPRHKITKRGQNVTFRCDPISEHNRLYWYRQTLGQGPEFLTYFQNEAQLEKSRLLSDRFSAERPKGSFSTLEIQRTEQGDSAMYLCASSLAGGGANVLTFGAGSRLTVL.

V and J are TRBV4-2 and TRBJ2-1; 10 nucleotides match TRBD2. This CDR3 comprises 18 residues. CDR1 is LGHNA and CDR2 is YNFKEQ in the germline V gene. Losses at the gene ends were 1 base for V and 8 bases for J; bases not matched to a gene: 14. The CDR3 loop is CASSQGIFGSGGADEQFF. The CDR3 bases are TGTGCCAGCAGCCAAGGAATTTTTGGGAGCGGGGGGGCCGATGAGCAGTTCTTC.

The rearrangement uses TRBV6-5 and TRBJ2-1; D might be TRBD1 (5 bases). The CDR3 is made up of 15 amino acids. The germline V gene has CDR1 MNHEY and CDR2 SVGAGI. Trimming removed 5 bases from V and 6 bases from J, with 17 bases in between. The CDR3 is CASSTGVTASNEQFF. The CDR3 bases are TGTGCCAGCAGTACCGGAGTGACAGCAAGCAATGAGCAGTTCTTC.

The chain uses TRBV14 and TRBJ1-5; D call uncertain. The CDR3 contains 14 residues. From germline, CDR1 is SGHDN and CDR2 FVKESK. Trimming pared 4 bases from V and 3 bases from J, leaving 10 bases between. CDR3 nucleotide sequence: TGTGCCAGCAGCCTATCCGGGAACAATCAGCCCCAGCATTTT. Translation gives CASSLSGNNQPQHF.

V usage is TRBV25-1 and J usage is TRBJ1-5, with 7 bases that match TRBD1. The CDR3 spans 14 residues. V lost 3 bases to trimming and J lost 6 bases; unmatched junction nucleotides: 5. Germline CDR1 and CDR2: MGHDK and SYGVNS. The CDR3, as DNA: TGTGCCAGCAGTGATCATACAGGGGTTCAGCCCCAGCATTTT. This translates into CASSDHTGVQPQHF. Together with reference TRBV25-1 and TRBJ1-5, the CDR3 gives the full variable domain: EADIYQTPRYLVIGTGKKITLECSQTMGHDKMYWYQQDPGMELHLIHYSYGVNSTEKGDLSSESTVSRIRTEHFPLTLESARPSHTSQYLCASSDHTGVQPQHFGDGTRLSIL.

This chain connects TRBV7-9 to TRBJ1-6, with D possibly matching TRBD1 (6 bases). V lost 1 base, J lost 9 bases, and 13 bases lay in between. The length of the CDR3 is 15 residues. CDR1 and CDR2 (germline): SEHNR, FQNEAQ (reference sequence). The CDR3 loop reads CASSLVGQGRSPLHF. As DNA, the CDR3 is TGTGCCAGCAGCTTAGTTGGGCAGGGGCGTTCACCCCTCCACTTT.

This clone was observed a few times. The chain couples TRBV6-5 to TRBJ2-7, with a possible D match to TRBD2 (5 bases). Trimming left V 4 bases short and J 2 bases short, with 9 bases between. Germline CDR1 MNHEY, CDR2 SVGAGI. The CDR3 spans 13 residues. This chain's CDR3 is CASSSDGTYEQYF. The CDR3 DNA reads TGTGCCAGCAGTTCGGACGGGACCTACGAGCAGTACTTC.

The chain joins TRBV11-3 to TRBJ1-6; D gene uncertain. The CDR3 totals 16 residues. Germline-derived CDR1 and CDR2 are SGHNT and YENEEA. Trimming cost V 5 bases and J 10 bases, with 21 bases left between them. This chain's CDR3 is CASSPGLGQIGSPLHF. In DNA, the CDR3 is TGTGCCAGCAGCCCTGGACTCGGGCAAATTGGGTCACCCCTCCACTTT.

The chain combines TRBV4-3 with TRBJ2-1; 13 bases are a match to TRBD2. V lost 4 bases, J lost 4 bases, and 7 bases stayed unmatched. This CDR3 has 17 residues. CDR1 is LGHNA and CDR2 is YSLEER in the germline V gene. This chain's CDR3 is CASSPLLAGGWYNEQFF. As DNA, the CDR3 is TGCGCCAGCAGCCCACTACTAGCGGGGGGGTGGTACAATGAGCAGTTCTTC.

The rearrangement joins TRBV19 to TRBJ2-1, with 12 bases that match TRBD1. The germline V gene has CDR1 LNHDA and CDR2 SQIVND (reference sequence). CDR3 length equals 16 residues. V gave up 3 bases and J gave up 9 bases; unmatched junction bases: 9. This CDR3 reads CASSITGTGGLGEQFF. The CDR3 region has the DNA TGTGCCAGTAGTATTACCGGGACAGGGGGCTTAGGTGAGCAGTTCTTC.

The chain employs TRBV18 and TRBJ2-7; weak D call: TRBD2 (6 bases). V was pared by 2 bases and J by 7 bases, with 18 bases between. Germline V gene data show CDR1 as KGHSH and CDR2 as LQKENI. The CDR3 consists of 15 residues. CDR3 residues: CASSPSAGPAGEQYF. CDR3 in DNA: TGTGCCAGCTCACCATCGGCGGGCCCGGCGGGGGAGCAGTACTTC.

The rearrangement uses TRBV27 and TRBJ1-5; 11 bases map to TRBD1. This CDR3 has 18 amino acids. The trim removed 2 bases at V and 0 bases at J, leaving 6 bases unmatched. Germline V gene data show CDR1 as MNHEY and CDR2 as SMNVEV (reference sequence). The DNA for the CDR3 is TGTGCCAGCAGTTTAGCAGGGACAGGGGGTACTAGCAATCAGCCCCAGCATTTT. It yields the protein CASSLAGTGGTSNQPQHF.

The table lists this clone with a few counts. In nucleotides, the CDR3 is TGTGCCTGGAGAACCCCTCCAGGGGGTAGCTCCTACGAGCAGTACTTC. This gives the protein CAWRTPPGGSSYEQYF. The genes are TRBV30 and TRBJ2-7; 7 nucleotides line up with TRBD1. J gave up 0 bases and V 3 bases, and 11 bases lay outside the gene matches. CDR1 is GTSNPN, CDR2 SVGIG, per germline (reference sequence). The CDR3 runs to 16 residues.

CDR3 residues: CASSGDSHGYTF. CDR3 bases: TGTGCCAGCAGCGGGGACAGTCATGGCTACACCTTC. V and J are TRBV11-2 and TRBJ1-2, with 7 bases matching TRBD1. The length of the CDR3 is 12 residues. Germline V gives CDR1 SGHAT, CDR2 FQNNGV. V shed 5 bases, J shed 6 bases, and the junction held 3 bases outside the gene matches.

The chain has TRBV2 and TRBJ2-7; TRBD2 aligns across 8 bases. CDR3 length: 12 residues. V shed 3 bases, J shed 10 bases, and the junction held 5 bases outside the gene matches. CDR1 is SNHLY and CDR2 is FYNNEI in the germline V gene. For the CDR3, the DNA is TGTGCCAGCAGTGAGACTAGCGCTATACAGTACTTC. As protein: CASSETSAIQYF.

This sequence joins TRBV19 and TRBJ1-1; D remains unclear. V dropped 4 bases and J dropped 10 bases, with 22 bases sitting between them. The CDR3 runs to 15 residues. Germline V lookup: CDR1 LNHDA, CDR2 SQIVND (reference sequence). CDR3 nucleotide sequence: TGTGCCAGTAGTACCCCCCGCCGGGTTAGGAACGGAGCTTTCTTT. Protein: CASSTPRRVRNGAFF.

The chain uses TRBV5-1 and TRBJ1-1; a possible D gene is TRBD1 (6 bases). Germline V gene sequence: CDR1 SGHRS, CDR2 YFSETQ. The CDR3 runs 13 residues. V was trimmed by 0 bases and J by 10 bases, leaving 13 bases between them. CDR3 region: CASSLAPGVGAFF. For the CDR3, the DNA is TGCGCCAGCAGCTTGGCCCCAGGGGTGGGAGCTTTCTTT.